This TCR beta chain was captured in a study of shared clonotypes between healthy human individuals. A note on this clone: Antigen unknown.

The CDR3 covers 11 residues. The V end lost 3 bases, the J end lost 8 bases, and 10 bases lay between the germline ends. Germline CDR1 SQVTM, CDR2 ANQGSEA. Naive CD8 cells lacked CD45RO and underwent positive selection for CCR7, leaving out terminally differentiated effector memory CD45RA+ cells. Repertoires were generated with immunoSEQ multiplex PCR, while TCRdb's copy carries only in-frame clones and drops some. The sample includes over 750,000 clones, 90% to 97% of them seen just once. Regarding the study as a whole: Roughly 5% of naive CD4 clonotypes were common to a handful of donors. Only blood was sampled; tissue repertoires likely differ. Memory subsets generally showed lower estimated richness than naive subsets. Clonotypes shared by all four sorted-subset donors had higher generation probabilities than non-shared clonotypes.

This rearrangement joins TRBV29-1 to TRBJ1-2; maybe TRBD1 (6 bases). Sequencing used naive CD8+ T cells sorted from blood. The clonotype was recovered from a man between 25 and 39 years old in good health. The CDR3 sequence is CSVERTAGYTF. The CDR3 region has the DNA TGCAGCGTTGAGAGGACAGCGGGCTACACCTTC. The full variable domain, its missing parts supplied by reference TRBV29-1 and TRBJ1-2, is SAVISQKPSRDICQRGTSLTIQCQVDSQVTMMFWYRQQPGQSLTLIATANQGSEATYESGFVIDKFPISRPNLTFSTLTVSNMSPEDSSIYLCSVERTAGYTFGSGTRLTVV.